The entry that follows covers one T cell receptor (beta chain) sequence. Its antigen is undetermined. The sample belongs to a study of T cell repertoires in cytomegalovirus infection. Study-wide background: CMV infection together with matching HLA type was indicated by public TCR beta signatures. General observations from the study: The response measured ex vivo was dominated by TCR beta clonotypes (HLA-C-restricted and CMV-specific).

The CDR3 is made up of 18 amino acids. The V end was cut by 2 bases, the J end by 2 bases, with 21 bases between. TCRdb processed the reads anew with MiXCR; each CDR3 protein has one entry. Of over 55,000 distinct CDR3 sequences in the sample, around 20% were seen once. This receptor was obtained from a human donor in good health (CMV status not recorded). Some clones in this sample may be carry-over from other donors' samples. The gene calls are TRBV12-3 or TRBV12-4 and TRBJ1-2, with D perhaps matching TRBD1 (6 bases). Source: CD8+ T cells from cultured PBMCs, taken from culture after CMV antigen stimulation. The CDR3 coding sequence is TGTGCCAGCAGTTTAACGCCCTCCTACAGGGTGACGAACTATGGCTACACCTTC. Amino acids: CASSLTPSYRVTNYGYTF.